These 10 T cell receptor beta chains share one sample of origin, sequenced in a study of cytomegalovirus exposure and HLA in healthy donors. Clones were sequenced by immunoSEQ multiplex PCR, and TCRdb holds only the in-frame ones, with some missing. Among 150,000 or so clones listed, about 87% were seen once. The sequenced sample consisted of PBMCs. The receptor set was obtained from a woman aged 25-40 years in good health and CMV-seropositive.

The chain has TRBV11-2 and TRBJ2-5; TRBD1 matches at 7 bases. CDR3 length: 17 amino acids. J gave up 0 bases and V 4 bases, and 11 bases lay outside the gene matches. Germline-derived CDR1 and CDR2 are SGHAT and FQNNGV. CDR3 region: CASSSFDRDGYQETQYF. The CDR3 bases are TGTGCCAGCAGCTCGTTCGACAGGGACGGGTACCAAGAGACCCAGTACTTC.

This clone has a handful of counts. V usage is TRBV27 and J usage is TRBJ1-6; 7 nucleotides match TRBD1. Germline CDR1 reads MNHEY; CDR2 reads SMNVEV (reference sequence). CDR3 size: 14 residues. V was clipped by 5 bases and J by 4 bases; unmatched bases: 2. The CDR3, as DNA: TGTGCCAGCAGTACGACAGGGTATAATTCACCCCTCCACTTT. It translates to CASSTTGYNSPLHF.

This clone was seen only a few times. The chain has TRBV2 and TRBJ1-6; no definite D call. Trimming removed 7 bases from V and 10 bases from J, with 14 bases in between. The CDR3 sequence is 13 residues long. Germline V lookup: CDR1 SNHLY, CDR2 FYNNEI. This CDR3 is CASTPGRTSPLHF. CDR3 DNA sequence: TGTGCCAGCACTCCGGGAAGAACCTCACCCCTCCACTTT.

The rearrangement uses TRBV5-4 and TRBJ2-2; D remains ambiguous. The CDR3 has 15 residues. Germline CDR1 SGHNT, CDR2 YYREEE (reference sequence). V was shortened by 5 bases and J by 0 bases, with 11 bases between the two germline ends. The CDR3 DNA sequence: TGTGCCAGCAGTAGTGAGGTCGCGAACACCGGGGAGCTGTTTTTT. Its protein product is CASSSEVANTGELFF.

The chain has TRBV7-9 and TRBJ2-3, with D perhaps matching TRBD2 (6 bases). CDR1 is SEHNR and CDR2 is FQNEAQ in the germline V gene (reference sequence). The CDR3 contains 15 residues. The V end lost 3 bases, the J end lost 0 bases, and 10 bases lay between the germline ends. The CDR3 nucleotides are TGTGCCAGCAGCTTCGGGAGACCTAGCACAGATACGCAGTATTTT. Protein sequence: CASSFGRPSTDTQYF.

V and J are TRBV9 and TRBJ2-1, with D perhaps matching TRBD1 (5 bases). CDR1 is SGDLS and CDR2 is YYNGEE in the germline V gene. There are 17 residues in the CDR3. V was trimmed by 0 bases and J by 0 bases, leaving 13 bases between them. In DNA form, the CDR3 reads TGTGCCAGCAGCGTAGCTACAGGCGGCTTCTCCTACAATGAGCAGTTCTTC. Protein: CASSVATGGFSYNEQFF.

The rearrangement joins TRBV13 to TRBJ2-1; D might be TRBD1 (5 bases). Germline lookup yields CDR1 PRHDT and CDR2 FYEKMQ (reference sequence). This CDR3 contains 16 residues. V was clipped by 4 bases and J by 5 bases, with 18 bases between them. The CDR3 loop is CASSYHLGQGDNEQFF. In DNA, the CDR3 is TGTGCCAGCAGCTACCATCTAGGGCAGGGCGACAATGAGCAGTTCTTC.

The rearrangement links TRBV15 to TRBJ2-5; no firm D call. This CDR3 comprises 15 residues. CDR1 LNHNV and CDR2 YYDKDF come from the germline V gene (reference sequence). V lost 1 base and J lost 1, with 10 bases in between. The CDR3 protein is CATSRGPPFQETQYF. The CDR3 region has the DNA TGTGCCACCAGCAGAGGGCCGCCATTCCAAGAGACCCAGTACTTC.

This clone has only one observation. Mismatch with germline at one junction end may stem from a read error. The chain joins TRBV7-3 to TRBJ1-1; TRBD1 matches at 8 bases. This CDR3 has 13 residues. The germline CDR1 and CDR2 sequences are SGHTA and FQGTGA. The DNA for the CDR3 is TGTGCCAGCAGCGTAACAGGGGGCACTGAAGCTTTCTTT. It yields the protein CASSVTGGTEAFF.

The chain links TRBV5-4 to TRBJ1-2; D ambiguous. Between the trimmed V and J ends, which lost 1 base and 4 bases, there was a span of 11 bases. The CDR3 has 14 amino acids. Germline V gene lookup returns CDR1 SGHNT and CDR2 YYREEE (reference sequence). The DNA of the CDR3 is TGTGCCAGCAGCTTGAGAACAGATCTCTATGGCTACACCTTC. This encodes CASSLRTDLYGYTF.